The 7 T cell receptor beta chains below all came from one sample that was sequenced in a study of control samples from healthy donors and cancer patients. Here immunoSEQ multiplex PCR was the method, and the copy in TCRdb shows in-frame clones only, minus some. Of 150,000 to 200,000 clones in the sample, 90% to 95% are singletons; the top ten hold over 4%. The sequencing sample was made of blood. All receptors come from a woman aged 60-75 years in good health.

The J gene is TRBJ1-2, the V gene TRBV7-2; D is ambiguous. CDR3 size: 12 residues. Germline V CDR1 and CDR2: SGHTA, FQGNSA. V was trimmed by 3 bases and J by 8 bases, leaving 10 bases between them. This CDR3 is CASSFLYGGYTF. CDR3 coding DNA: TGTGCCAGCAGCTTTTTATACGGAGGCTACACCTTC.

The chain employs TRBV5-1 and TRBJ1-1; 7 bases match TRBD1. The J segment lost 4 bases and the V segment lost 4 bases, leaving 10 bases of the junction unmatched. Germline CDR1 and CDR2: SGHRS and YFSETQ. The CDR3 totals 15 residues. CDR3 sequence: CASSPLEGARTEAFF. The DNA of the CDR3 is TGCGCCAGCAGCCCGCTGGAGGGGGCGCGCACTGAAGCTTTCTTT.

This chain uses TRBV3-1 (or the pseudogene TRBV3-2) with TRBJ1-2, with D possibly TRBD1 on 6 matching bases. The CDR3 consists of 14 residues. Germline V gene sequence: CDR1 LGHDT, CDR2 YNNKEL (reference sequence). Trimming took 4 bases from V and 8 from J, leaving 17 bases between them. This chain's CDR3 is CASSPLRGGEGYTF. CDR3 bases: TGTGCCAGCAGCCCCCTTAGGGGGGGGGAAGGCTACACCTTC.

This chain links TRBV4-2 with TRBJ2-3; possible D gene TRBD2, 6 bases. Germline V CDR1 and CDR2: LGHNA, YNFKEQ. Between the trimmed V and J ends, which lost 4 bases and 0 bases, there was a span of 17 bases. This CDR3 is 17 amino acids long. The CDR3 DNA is TGTGCCAGCAGCCGCGGCGCTAGCGCCCTGAGCACAGATACGCAGTATTTT. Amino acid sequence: CASSRGASALSTDTQYF.

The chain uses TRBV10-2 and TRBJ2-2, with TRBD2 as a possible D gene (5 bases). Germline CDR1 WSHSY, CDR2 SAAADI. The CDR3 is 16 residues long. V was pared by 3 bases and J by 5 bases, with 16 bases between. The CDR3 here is CASSDSRADGTGELFF. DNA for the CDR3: TGCGCCAGCAGTGATTCTAGAGCGGATGGAACCGGGGAGCTGTTTTTT.

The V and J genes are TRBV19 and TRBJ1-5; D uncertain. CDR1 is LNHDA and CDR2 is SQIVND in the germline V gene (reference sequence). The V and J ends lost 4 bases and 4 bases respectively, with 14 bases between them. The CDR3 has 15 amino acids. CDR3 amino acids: CASSRTSLGNQPQHF. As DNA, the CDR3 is TGTGCCAGTAGTAGGACTTCCCTAGGGAATCAGCCCCAGCATTTT.

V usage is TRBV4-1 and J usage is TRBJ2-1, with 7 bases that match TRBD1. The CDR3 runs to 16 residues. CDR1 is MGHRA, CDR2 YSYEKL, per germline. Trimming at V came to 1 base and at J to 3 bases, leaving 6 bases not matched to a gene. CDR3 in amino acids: CASSQVRDSIYNEQFF. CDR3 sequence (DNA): TGCGCCAGCAGCCAAGTACGGGACAGCATCTACAATGAGCAGTTCTTC.